The source of this T cell receptor beta chain is a study of blood T cell repertoires in COVID-19. Study processing details: Amplification of reference gene primers provided the estimated nucleated cell counts. Assay: immunoSEQ multiplex PCR; the TCRdb copy retains only in-frame clones and omits some. The D gene and trimming were derived from the DNA, and the V and J assignments and clone size from that table. The sample lists some 170,000 clones; over 80% were seen once. Germline V gives CDR1 LNHDA, CDR2 SQIVND (reference sequence). The V gene lost 5 bases and the J gene lost 2 bases, with 22 bases spanning the gap. The CDR3 runs to 17 residues. This clone was seen more than once but under ten times.

Sequencing input: peripheral blood. The gene calls are TRBV19 and TRBJ2-7; D is possibly TRBD1 (6 bases). This clonotype was sampled from a woman aged 70-85 years with acute or convalescent COVID-19. CDR3 sequence (DNA): TGTGCCAGTAGTCCTACCCCCTTCGGGACACATACCTACGAGCAGTACTTC. It specifies CASSPTPFGTHTYEQYF.